Here is one T cell receptor beta chain with its context. This sample stems from a study of blood T cell repertoires in COVID-19. Study as a whole: The cDNA or gDNA used as material had been derived from T cells, B-cell-depleted T cells, or PBMCs.

The CDR3 has 13 residues. Losses at the gene ends were 4 bases for V and 5 bases for J; bases not matched to a gene: 2. Germline CDR1 SGHDN, CDR2 FVKESK. Under the authors' procedure: It was from reference gene primer amplification that nucleated cell counts were estimated. The table came from immunoSEQ multiplex PCR; TCRdb's copy has only in-frame clones and leaves some out. V and J calls and clone size are given by that table; D and trimming were obtained from the DNA. The profile shows about 78,000 clones, over 70% of them singletons. The sequenced sample consisted of peripheral blood. The clonotype was recovered from a human donor in a cohort sampled during active COVID-19. The chain joins TRBV14 to TRBJ1-2, with 9 bases lining up with TRBD1. CDR3 region: CASSPGQGYGYTF. For the CDR3, the DNA is TGTGCCAGCAGCCCTGGACAGGGGTATGGCTACACCTTC.